This T cell receptor beta chain derives from a study of cytomegalovirus exposure and HLA in healthy donors. J was trimmed by 5 bases and V by 2 bases; bases with no gene match: 5. The germline CDR1 and CDR2 sequences are MGHRA and YSYEKL. The CDR3 length is 15 residues. The method was immunoSEQ multiplex PCR; TCRdb's version includes in-frame clones alone and lacks a portion of them. The profile shows around 300,000 clones, about 86% of them singletons. The chain links TRBV4-1 to TRBJ1-4; 7 bases line up with TRBD1. Sequences were obtained from PBMCs. The source is a woman aged 18 to 35 in good health and CMV-seronegative. CDR3 coding DNA: TGCGCCAGCAGCCAATTGGGACAGCCGAATGAAAAACTGTTTTTT. Its translation: CASSQLGQPNEKLFF.